These 10 T cell receptor beta chains share one sample of origin, sequenced in a study of blood T cell repertoires in COVID-19. The table came from immunoSEQ multiplex PCR; TCRdb's copy has only in-frame clones and leaves some out. The sample lists around 260,000 clones; 75% to 90% were seen once. The sample comprised peripheral blood. The source is a woman between 65 and 79 years old with COVID-19, enrolled during active disease.

The V and J genes are TRBV5-6 and TRBJ2-1; 14 bases match TRBD2. Per the germline V gene, CDR1 is SGHDT and CDR2 is YYEEEE. The CDR3 has 18 residues. J lost 2 bases, V lost 6 bases, and 10 bases had no gene match. The CDR3 reads CASTPGLAGASPYNEQFF. The CDR3 DNA reads as TGTGCCAGCACGCCGGGACTAGCGGGAGCATCTCCCTACAATGAGCAGTTCTTC.

V is TRBV4-2 and J is TRBJ2-1; 11 bases align to TRBD2. Germline CDR1 and CDR2: LGHNA and YNFKEQ. After removal of 2 bases from V and 3 bases from J, the junction contained 3 bases not matched to a gene. This CDR3 is 16 amino acids long. Here the CDR3 reads CASSQLLAGDYNEQFF. CDR3 coding DNA: TGTGCCAGCAGCCAACTACTAGCGGGAGACTACAATGAGCAGTTCTTC.

This chain joins TRBV7-2 and TRBJ1-2; 9 bases align to TRBD1. CDR1 SGHTA and CDR2 FQGNSA come from the germline V gene. The CDR3 loop spans 15 amino acids. The V and J ends lost 5 bases and 5 bases, in that order; junction bases with no gene match: 9. CDR3 amino acids: CASSPTGTGIYGYTF. The CDR3 DNA reads as TGTGCCAGCAGCCCAACCGGGACAGGGATATATGGCTACACCTTC.

The DNA of the CDR3 is TGTGCCACCAGCCCGGGACTCGGAAACACCATATATTTT. Translating gives CATSPGLGNTIYF. The J gene is TRBJ1-3, the V gene TRBV15; D may be TRBD1 (5 bases). The CDR3 sequence is 13 residues long. V lost 5 bases, J lost 4 bases, and 9 bases lay in between. CDR1 is LNHNV, CDR2 YYDKDF, per germline (reference sequence).

The rearrangement joins TRBV28 to TRBJ1-1, with a weak D call TRBD1 (6 bases). Trimming stripped 4 bases from V and 3 bases from J, with 9 bases between. Germline V CDR1 and CDR2: MDHEN, SYDVKM. CDR3 length: 13 amino acids. The CDR3 DNA is TGTGCCAGCAGTTGGGGGACATACACTGAAGCTTTCTTT. It yields the protein CASSWGTYTEAFF.

The V gene is TRBV24-1, the J gene TRBJ2-1; D may be TRBD1 (5 bases). CDR1 KGHDR and CDR2 SFDVKD come from the germline V gene. This CDR3 has 14 residues. V lost 4 bases and J lost 8, with 14 bases in between. CDR3 DNA: TGTGCCACCAGTGAGCCAGGGAATCGTTATGAGCAGTTCTTC. Protein sequence: CATSEPGNRYEQFF.

There are a few counts of this clone. The gene calls are TRBV28 and TRBJ1-4; D not resolved. The CDR3 is made up of 15 amino acids. Trimming shortened V by 6 bases and J by 0 bases, and 11 bases separated the two germline ends. CDR1 MDHEN and CDR2 SYDVKM come from the germline V gene. The CDR3 DNA follows: TGTGCCAGCAGGGAATACAGAGCAACTAATGAAAAACTGTTTTTT. Translation: CASREYRATNEKLFF.

This sequence joins TRBV28 and TRBJ2-1; 8 positions match TRBD1. This CDR3 contains 13 residues. The trim removed 5 bases at V and 6 bases at J, leaving 3 bases unmatched. Germline CDR1 reads MDHEN; CDR2 reads SYDVKM. The CDR3, as DNA: TGTGCCAGCAGTCTGACAGGGGTCAATGAGCAGTTCTTC. This codes for CASSLTGVNEQFF. The full variable domain, with the rest looked up from reference TRBV28 and TRBJ2-1, is DVKVTQSSRYLVKRTGEKVFLECVQDMDHENMFWYRQDPGLGLRLIYFSYDVKMKEKGDIPEGYSVSREKKERFSLILESASTNQTSMYLCASSLTGVNEQFFGPGTRLTVL.

The chain carries TRBV20-1 and TRBJ2-5; the match to TRBD2 covers 13 bases. Germline loops: CDR1 DFQATT, CDR2 SNEGSKA (reference sequence). The CDR3 extends over 16 amino acids. With V trimmed by 6 bases and J by 5 bases, 12 bases remained unmatched. The CDR3 region has the DNA TGCAGTGCCAGTCCGGGACTAGCGGGGTTTCGCGAGACCCAGTACTTC. This gives the protein CSASPGLAGFRETQYF.

The CDR3 region has the DNA TGTGCCAGCAGCGGACAGGGTTACTATGGCTACACCTTC. Protein sequence: CASSGQGYYGYTF. This chain joins TRBV2 and TRBJ1-2, with TRBD1 identical over 8 bases. Losses at the gene ends were 6 bases for V and 3 bases for J; bases not matched to a gene: 3. The CDR3 has 13 residues. Germline V lookup: CDR1 SNHLY, CDR2 FYNNEI.